This TCR beta chain was identified during a study of blood T cell repertoires in COVID-19. The overall study: Acute and convalescent COVID-19 specimens originated in the United States, Italy and Spain. Nucleic acid was either cDNA or gDNA, and it came from T cells, B-cell-depleted T cells, or PBMCs.

Cohort assignment relied on participant-reported clinical history. The CDR3 loop spans 16 amino acids. CDR1 and CDR2 (germline): SNHLY, FYNNEI. The V end was cut by 1 base, the J end by 0 bases, with 12 bases between. The repertoire was sequenced with immunoSEQ multiplex PCR; TCRdb's copy has only in-frame clones and lacks some. Counted here are fewer than 350,000 clones, less than 95% occurring once; the ten biggest clones make up about 3%. The sample comprised PBMCs or T cells enriched from blood (not recorded which). J is TRBJ1-1 and V is TRBV2, with no clear D. This TCR was sampled from a man in his forties or fifties who had been exposed to COVID-19. The chain's CDR3 is CASSEDAQFMNTEAFF. CDR3 sequence (DNA): TGTGCCAGCAGTGAAGACGCTCAGTTCATGAACACTGAAGCTTTCTTT.